The 21 T cell receptor beta chains below come from one sample, sequenced in a study of liver allograft versus peripheral blood T cells. Turning to the study itself: A comparison was made between T cell receptor repertoires in transplanted livers and those in recipients' peripheral blood.

In TCRdb, the reads were re-called with MiXCR into one record per CDR3 protein. This sample has about 14,000 distinct CDR3 sequences, with 20% to 25% found just once. These TCRs come from a human patient who had a liver transplant. Some T cells may originate from the graft donor.

The gene calls are TRBV30 and TRBJ1-1, with D unclear. This CDR3 spans 13 amino acids. Germline-derived CDR1 and CDR2 are GTSNPN and SVGIG (reference sequence). Trimming shortened V by 2 bases and J by 1 base, and 8 bases separated the two germline ends. CDR3 nucleotide sequence: TGTGCCTGGAGTTGGTCAAGGAACACTGAAGCTTTCTTT. Its protein is CAWSWSRNTEAFF.

This clonotype was observed a few times. The J gene is TRBJ1-1, the V gene TRBV25-1; D unclear. Per germline, CDR1 MGHDK and CDR2 SYGVNS. This CDR3 is built from 11 residues. Trimming shortened V by 4 bases and J by 1 base, and 1 base separated the two germline ends. The CDR3 spells CASSANTEAFF. The DNA of the CDR3 is TGTGCCAGCAGTGCGAACACTGAAGCTTTCTTT.

This clonotype was recorded many times. The chain combines TRBV6-5 with TRBJ2-7, with D maybe TRBD2 (6 bases). The CDR3 extends over 13 amino acids. V was trimmed by 2 bases and J by 5 bases, leaving 10 bases between them. Germline lookup yields CDR1 MNHEY and CDR2 SVGAGI. The CDR3 nucleotides are TGTGCCAGCAGTTACCCGGGGGTCAACGAGCAGTACTTC. As protein: CASSYPGVNEQYF.

Ten or more counts support this clonotype. This chain connects TRBV19 to TRBJ1-3, with D hard to call. Germline V lookup: CDR1 LNHDA, CDR2 SQIVND (reference sequence). V was clipped by 5 bases and J by 5 bases, with 7 bases between them. The CDR3 is made up of 12 amino acids. CDR3 residues: CASSFDRNTIYF. The CDR3, as DNA: TGTGCCAGTAGTTTCGACAGAAACACCATATATTTT. The complete variable domain, with remaining parts taken from reference TRBV19 and TRBJ1-3, reads DGGITQSPKYLFRKEGQNVTLSCEQNLNHDAMYWYRQDPGQGLRLIYYSQIVNDFQKGDIAEGYSVSREKKESFPLTVTSAQKNPTAFYLCASSFDRNTIYFGEGSWLTVV.

The DNA of the CDR3 is TGTGCCACCAGCAGGGACAAACCATACGAGCAGTACTTC. Encoded protein: CATSRDKPYEQYF. The V and J genes are TRBV15 and TRBJ2-7, with D possibly TRBD1 on 5 matching bases. Trimming took 3 bases from V and 4 from J, leaving 10 bases between them. Germline CDR1 and CDR2: LNHNV and YYDKDF (reference sequence). This CDR3 region has 13 residues.

This chain uses TRBV12-5 with TRBJ2-6; TRBD1 might be the D (6 bases). The CDR3 loop spans 17 amino acids. Germline CDR1 LGHNT, CDR2 FRNRAP. Trimming took 7 bases from V and 0 from J, leaving 16 bases between them. The CDR3 is CASALGAGVSGANVLTF. CDR3 in DNA: TGTGCTAGTGCTCTGGGGGCCGGAGTCTCTGGGGCCAACGTCCTGACTTTC. Drawing the rest from reference TRBV12-5 and TRBJ2-6, the complete variable domain is DARVTQTPRHKVTEMGQEVTMRCQPILGHNTVFWYRQTMMQGLELLAYFRNRAPLDDSGMPKDRFSAEMPDATLATLKIQPSEPRDSAVYFCASALGAGVSGANVLTFGAGSRLTVL.

The chain carries TRBV11-2 and TRBJ2-7, with D perhaps matching TRBD2 (6 bases). Trimming cost V 5 bases and J 2 bases, with 25 bases left between them. Germline V gene lookup returns CDR1 SGHAT and CDR2 FQNNGV. There are 18 residues in the CDR3. Here the CDR3 DNA reads TGTGCCAGCAGCCCTACTAACCGACCAACGGGGAGGACCTACGAGCAGTACTTC. Translating gives CASSPTNRPTGRTYEQYF.

Relative to its sample, this clonotype is medium-sized. The V call is TRBV7-3, the J call TRBJ1-4; D unresolved. The CDR3 length is 17 residues. Germline V lookup: CDR1 SGHTA, CDR2 FQGTGA. V lost 2 bases and J 8 bases, leaving 21 bases between the germline ends. The CDR3: CASSLESGGEKDEKLFF. The CDR3 DNA sequence: TGTGCCAGCAGCTTAGAGTCGGGTGGCGAAAAGGACGAAAAACTGTTTTTT.

This clonotype is deemed medium-sized (0.01 to 0.1%). This chain links TRBV29-1 with TRBJ1-1; D perhaps matches TRBD1 (5 bases). Germline values: CDR1 SQVTM, CDR2 ANQGSEA. V lost 4 bases and J lost 3, with 15 bases in between. The CDR3 length is 14 residues. CDR3 DNA sequence: TGCAGCGTTGTGCTCTCAGGGTGGGACACTGAAGCTTTCTTT. This gives the protein CSVVLSGWDTEAFF.

This clonotype was recorded at least ten times. The chain links TRBV6-1 to TRBJ1-4, with a possible D match to TRBD1 (5 bases). The V gene's germline CDR1 is MNHNS and CDR2 SASEGT. The V end lost 4 bases, the J end lost 6 bases, and 9 bases lay between the germline ends. CDR3 size: 13 residues. CDR3 sequence reads: CASSVGQDEKLFF. The DNA of the CDR3 is TGTGCCAGCAGTGTGGGGCAGGATGAAAAACTGTTTTTT.

This chain connects TRBV9 to TRBJ1-6; D gene unclear. Germline V gene lookup returns CDR1 SGDLS and CDR2 YYNGEE. V was shortened by 4 bases and J by 2 bases, with 10 bases between the two germline ends. CDR3 length: 15 residues. For the CDR3, the DNA is TGTGCCAGCAGCCTTGGCTTTCCCTATAATTCACCCCTCCACTTT. Amino acids: CASSLGFPYNSPLHF. Looking up the rest from reference TRBV9 and TRBJ1-6 gives the full variable domain: DSGVTQTPKHLITATGQRVTLRCSPRSGDLSVYWYQQSLDQGLQFLIQYYNGEERAKGNILERFSAQQFPDLHSELNLSSLELGDSALYFCASSLGFPYNSPLHFGNGTRLTVT.

This clonotype is judged medium-sized (0.01 to 0.1%). This chain joins TRBV18 and TRBJ1-1, with D possibly matching TRBD1 (6 bases). Germline assignment: CDR1 KGHSH and CDR2 LQKENI. Between the trimmed V and J ends, which lost 2 bases and 2 bases, there was a span of 21 bases. The CDR3 sequence is 18 residues long. In nucleotides, the CDR3 is TGTGCCAGCTCACCAGGCATTAGGACAGCGTTCGATAACACTGAAGCTTTCTTT. This translates into CASSPGIRTAFDNTEAFF. Based on the CDR3 plus reference TRBV18 and TRBJ1-1, the full variable domain is NAGVMQNPRHLVRRRGQEARLRCSPMKGHSHVYWYRQLPEEGLKFMVYLQKENIIDESGMPKERFSAEFPKEGPSILRIQQVVRGDSAAYFCASSPGIRTAFDNTEAFFGQGTRLTVV.

This clonotype has just a few counts. The J gene is TRBJ2-7, the V gene TRBV19; weak D call: TRBD1 (5 bases). Trimming took 5 bases from V and 5 from J, leaving 16 bases between them. Germline V gene data show CDR1 as LNHDA and CDR2 as SQIVND (reference sequence). This CDR3 contains 14 residues. This chain's CDR3 is CASSPGRGTDEQYF. CDR3 sequence (DNA): TGTGCCAGTAGTCCGGGTAGGGGTACCGACGAGCAGTACTTC. Supplemented by reference TRBV19 and TRBJ2-7, the full variable domain reads DGGITQSPKYLFRKEGQNVTLSCEQNLNHDAMYWYRQDPGQGLRLIYYSQIVNDFQKGDIAEGYSVSREKKESFPLTVTSAQKNPTAFYLCASSPGRGTDEQYFGPGTRLTVT.

This clonotype was observed a handful of times. A much larger clone lies a single base off, so this may be a read error. The chain links TRBV5-6 to TRBJ1-1; D unclear. V lost 9 bases and J lost 2, with 17 bases in between. CDR1 is SGHDT and CDR2 is YYEEEE in the germline V gene. The CDR3 extends over 14 amino acids. The CDR3 protein is CANNPGGANTEAFF. CDR3 bases: TGTGCCAACAACCCTGGTGGCGCTAACACTGAAGCTTTCTTT.

V gene TRBV7-9 combines with J gene TRBJ1-4; tentative D call: TRBD1 (5 bases). The CDR3 extends over 15 amino acids. CDR1 and CDR2 (germline): SEHNR, FQNEAQ (reference sequence). With 3 bases removed from V and 4 bases from J, the gap between germline ends came to 12 bases. CDR3 sequence (DNA): TGTGCCAGCAGCTTCTCTACGGGGGTTAATGAAAAACTGTTTTTT. Protein product: CASSFSTGVNEKLFF.

This clonotype was counted only a few times. The gene calls are TRBV7-9 and TRBJ2-3; 9 bases align to TRBD2. Germline V gene data show CDR1 as SEHNR and CDR2 as FQNEAQ (reference sequence). After removal of 3 bases from V and 1 base from J, the junction contained 14 bases not matched to a gene. CDR3 size: 19 residues. The CDR3 nucleotides are TGTGCCAGCAGCTTTCCTCATGAATTAAGCGGGGGGCGCACAGATACGCAGTATTTT. Translated: CASSFPHELSGGRTDTQYF.

This clonotype came up a few times. V is TRBV20-1 and J is TRBJ1-4; 7 positions match TRBD1. Germline V lookup: CDR1 DFQATT, CDR2 SNEGSKA (reference sequence). V was clipped by 5 bases and J by 7 bases; unmatched bases: 7. The CDR3 consists of 13 residues. CDR3 nucleotide sequence: TGCAGTGCTCGGGGACAGCGGGGTGAAAAACTGTTTTTT. This gives the protein CSARGQRGEKLFF.

In its sample, this clonotype ranks as medium-sized. This chain uses TRBV15 with TRBJ1-6, with D perhaps TRBD1 (5 bases). This CDR3 region has 16 residues. V shed 0 bases and J shed 8 bases, with 14 bases lying between them. The germline V gene has CDR1 LNHNV and CDR2 YYDKDF (reference sequence). This CDR3 is CATSRDFKDTYSPLHF. CDR3 DNA sequence: TGTGCCACCAGCAGAGATTTCAAGGACACCTATTCACCCCTCCACTTT.

With regard to this clonotype: Given a much more abundant clone one base away, this may be a read error. The chain combines TRBV6-6 with TRBJ1-4; D gene ambiguous. CDR1 is MNHNY, CDR2 SVGAGI, per germline (reference sequence). The CDR3 covers 15 residues. V was pared by 6 bases and J by 2 bases, with 13 bases between. The CDR3: CASRPSGKTNEKLFF. Here the CDR3 DNA reads TGTGCCAGCAGGCCCTCCGGGAAGACTAATGAAAAACTGTTTTTT.

The V and J genes are TRBV30 and TRBJ1-1, with 8 bases fitting TRBD1. The CDR3 has 16 residues. V shed 3 bases, J shed 8 bases, and the junction held 17 bases outside the gene matches. The V gene's germline CDR1 is GTSNPN and CDR2 SVGIG (reference sequence). In DNA, the CDR3 is TGTGCCTGGAGCCGGGGAAGGGTGGGGCAGGGGGCCGAAGCTTTCTTT. Its translation is CAWSRGRVGQGAEAFF.

This clonotype was counted between two and nine times. The chain employs TRBV5-4 and TRBJ1-2, with D hard to call. The CDR3 runs to 14 residues. The germline V gene encodes CDR1 SGHNT and CDR2 YYREEE (reference sequence). Trimming took off 4 bases at V and 2 bases at J, with 12 bases between the two ends. CDR3 region: CASSGRIRNYGYTF. The CDR3 region has the DNA TGTGCCAGCAGCGGGAGGATTAGGAACTATGGCTACACCTTC.